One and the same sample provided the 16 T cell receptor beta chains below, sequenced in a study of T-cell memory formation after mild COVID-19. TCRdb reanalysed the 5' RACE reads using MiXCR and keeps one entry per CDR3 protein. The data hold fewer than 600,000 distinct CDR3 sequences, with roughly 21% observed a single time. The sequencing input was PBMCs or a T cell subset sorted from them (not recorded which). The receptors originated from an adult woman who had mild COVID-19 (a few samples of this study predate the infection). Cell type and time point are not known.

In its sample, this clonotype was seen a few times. CDR3 in amino acids: CASSPPIPGASADNEQFF. The CDR3 nucleotides are TGTGCCAGCAGCCCACCTATCCCGGGTGCTAGCGCGGACAATGAGCAGTTCTTC. The chain uses TRBV9 and TRBJ2-1, with a possible D match to TRBD2 (6 bases). Between the trimmed V and J ends, which lost 4 bases and 5 bases, there was a span of 25 bases. The germline V gene has CDR1 SGDLS and CDR2 YYNGEE. The CDR3 consists of 18 residues.

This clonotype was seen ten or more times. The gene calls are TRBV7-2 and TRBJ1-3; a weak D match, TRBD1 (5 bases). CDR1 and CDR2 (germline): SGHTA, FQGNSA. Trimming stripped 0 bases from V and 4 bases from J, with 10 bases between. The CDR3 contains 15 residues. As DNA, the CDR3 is TGTGCCAGCAGCTTAGCGTGGGGGTCAGGAAACACCATATATTTT. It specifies CASSLAWGSGNTIYF.

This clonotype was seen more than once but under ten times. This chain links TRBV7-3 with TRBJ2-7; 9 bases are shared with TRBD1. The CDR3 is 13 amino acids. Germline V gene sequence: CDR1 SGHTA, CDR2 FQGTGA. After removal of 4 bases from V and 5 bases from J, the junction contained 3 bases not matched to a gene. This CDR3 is CASSSGQGDEQYF. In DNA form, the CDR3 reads TGTGCCAGCAGCTCGGGACAGGGAGACGAGCAGTACTTC.

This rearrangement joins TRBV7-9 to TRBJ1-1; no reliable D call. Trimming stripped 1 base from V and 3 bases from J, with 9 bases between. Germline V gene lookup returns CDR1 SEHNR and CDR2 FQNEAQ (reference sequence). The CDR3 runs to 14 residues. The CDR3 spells CASSLEGSYTEAFF. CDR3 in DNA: TGTGCCAGCAGCTTAGAGGGCAGCTACACTGAAGCTTTCTTT.

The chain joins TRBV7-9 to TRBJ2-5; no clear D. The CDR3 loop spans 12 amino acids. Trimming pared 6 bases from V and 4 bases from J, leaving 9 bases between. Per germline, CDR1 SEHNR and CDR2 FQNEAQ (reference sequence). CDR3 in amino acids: CASRLDGETQYF. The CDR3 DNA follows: TGTGCCAGCAGACTCGACGGAGAGACCCAGTACTTC.

In DNA form, the CDR3 reads TGTGCCAGCAGCCCCCTGGATAACTACGAGCAGTACTTC. It specifies CASSPLDNYEQYF. The rearrangement uses TRBV9 and TRBJ2-7; D remains ambiguous. This CDR3 region has 13 residues. V dropped 4 bases and J dropped 3 bases, with 11 bases sitting between them. Germline values: CDR1 SGDLS, CDR2 YYNGEE.

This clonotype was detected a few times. DNA of the CDR3: TGTGCCAGCAGTCCCACCGGGACTAGCGGCACAGATACGCAGTATTTT. The encoded protein is CASSPTGTSGTDTQYF. This chain uses TRBV27 with TRBJ2-3; 10 nucleotides agree with TRBD2. The V gene's germline CDR1 is MNHEY and CDR2 SMNVEV (reference sequence). With 5 bases clipped from V and 1 base from J, the junction kept 6 bases outside the gene matches. The CDR3 is 16 amino acids.

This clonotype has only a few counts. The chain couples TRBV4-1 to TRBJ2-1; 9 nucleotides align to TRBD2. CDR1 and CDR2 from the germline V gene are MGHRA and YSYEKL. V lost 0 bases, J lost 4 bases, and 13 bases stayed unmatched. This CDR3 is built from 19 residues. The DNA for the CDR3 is TGCGCCAGCAGCCAAGAAGTAGGCAGCGGGGGGCCTCAGTACAATGAGCAGTTCTTC. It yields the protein CASSQEVGSGGPQYNEQFF.

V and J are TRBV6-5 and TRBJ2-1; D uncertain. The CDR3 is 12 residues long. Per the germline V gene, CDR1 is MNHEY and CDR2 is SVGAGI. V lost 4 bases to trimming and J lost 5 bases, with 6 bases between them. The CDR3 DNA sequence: TGTGCCAGCAGTTTCCGGGACAATGAGCAGTTCTTC. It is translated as CASSFRDNEQFF.

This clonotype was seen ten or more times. CDR3 DNA: TGCAGTGCTAGAGCCCCTGGGAATAGCGGGGGGTGGGACACCGGGGAGCTGTTTTTT. Its protein is CSARAPGNSGGWDTGELFF. The V call is TRBV20-1, the J call TRBJ2-2, with 10 nucleotides matching TRBD2. The J segment lost 3 bases and the V segment lost 1 base, leaving 14 bases of the junction unmatched. The germline CDR1 and CDR2 sequences are DFQATT and SNEGSKA (reference sequence). The CDR3 runs to 19 residues.

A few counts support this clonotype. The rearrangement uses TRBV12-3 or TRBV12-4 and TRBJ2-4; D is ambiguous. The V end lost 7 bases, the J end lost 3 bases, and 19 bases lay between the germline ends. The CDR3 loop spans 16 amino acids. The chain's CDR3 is CASTPGVGMGKNIQYF. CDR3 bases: TGTGCCAGCACCCCTGGAGTAGGGATGGGCAAAAACATTCAGTACTTC.

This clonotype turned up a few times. CDR3 in amino acids: CASSQDRGMMKTNEKLFF. CDR3 DNA sequence: TGTGCCAGCAGCCAAGACAGGGGGATGATGAAAACTAATGAAAAACTGTTTTTT. This chain connects TRBV14 to TRBJ1-4; 7 bases are shared with TRBD1. The germline V gene has CDR1 SGHDN and CDR2 FVKESK. The CDR3 has 18 amino acids. Germline trimming cut 0 bases from V and 1 base from J; bases unmatched to any gene: 8.

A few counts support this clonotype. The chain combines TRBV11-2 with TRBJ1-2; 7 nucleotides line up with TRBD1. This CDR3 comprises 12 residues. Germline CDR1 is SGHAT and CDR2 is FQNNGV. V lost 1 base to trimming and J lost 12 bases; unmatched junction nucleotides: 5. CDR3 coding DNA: TGTGCCAGCAGCTTAGTGGGACAGTTGAACACCTTC. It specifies CASSLVGQLNTF.

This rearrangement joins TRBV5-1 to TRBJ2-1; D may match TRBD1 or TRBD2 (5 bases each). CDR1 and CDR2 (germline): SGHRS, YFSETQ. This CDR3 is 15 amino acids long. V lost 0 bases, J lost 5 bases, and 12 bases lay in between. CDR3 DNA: TGCGCCAGCAGCTTGGGGGGCCTGGGGGACAATGAGCAGTTCTTC. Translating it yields CASSLGGLGDNEQFF.

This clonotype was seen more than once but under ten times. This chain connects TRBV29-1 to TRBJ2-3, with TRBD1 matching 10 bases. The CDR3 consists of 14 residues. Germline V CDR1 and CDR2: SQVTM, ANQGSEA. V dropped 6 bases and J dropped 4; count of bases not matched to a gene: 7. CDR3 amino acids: CSVDGQGDPDTQYF. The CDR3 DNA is TGCAGCGTCGACGGACAGGGGGACCCAGATACGCAGTATTTT.

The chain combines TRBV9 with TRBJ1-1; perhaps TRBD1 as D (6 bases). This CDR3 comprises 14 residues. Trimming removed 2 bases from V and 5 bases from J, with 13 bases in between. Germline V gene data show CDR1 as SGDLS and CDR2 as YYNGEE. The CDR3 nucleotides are TGTGCCAGCAGCGTCATAGCGGGGGCGACTGAAGCTTTCTTT. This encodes CASSVIAGATEAFF.